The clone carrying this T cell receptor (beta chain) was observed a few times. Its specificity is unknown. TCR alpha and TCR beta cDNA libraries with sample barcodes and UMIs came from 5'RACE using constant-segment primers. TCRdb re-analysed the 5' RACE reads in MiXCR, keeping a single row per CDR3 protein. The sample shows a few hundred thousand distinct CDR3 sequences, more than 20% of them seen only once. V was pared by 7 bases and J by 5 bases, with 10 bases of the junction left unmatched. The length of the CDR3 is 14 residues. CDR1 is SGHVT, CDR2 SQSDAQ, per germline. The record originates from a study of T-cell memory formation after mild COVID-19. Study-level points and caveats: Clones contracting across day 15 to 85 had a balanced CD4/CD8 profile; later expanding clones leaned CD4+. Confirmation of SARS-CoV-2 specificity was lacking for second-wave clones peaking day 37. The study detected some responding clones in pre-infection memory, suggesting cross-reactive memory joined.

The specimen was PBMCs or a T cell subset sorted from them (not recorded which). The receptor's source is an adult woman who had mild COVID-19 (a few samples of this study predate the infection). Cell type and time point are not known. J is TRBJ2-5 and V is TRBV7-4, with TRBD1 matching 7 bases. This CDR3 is CASNPVGGGETQYF. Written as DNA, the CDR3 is TGTGCCAGCAACCCCGTAGGGGGCGGGGAGACCCAGTACTTC.